The 32 T cell receptor beta chains given below trace back to one sample, sequenced in a study of T cells after yellow fever vaccination. TCRdb processed the 5' RACE reads anew with MiXCR; each CDR3 protein has one entry. The sample records 160,000 or so distinct CDR3 sequences, 6% to 7.5% being singletons. The sample in question was CD4+ T cells sorted from PBMCs, obtained about 5 days after the first yellow fever vaccination. These receptors were collected from a man between 18 and 29 years old who received the YFV17D yellow fever vaccine.

This clonotype showed up just once. A clone one base away is much larger, so this may be a read error. The CDR3 DNA is TGTGCCAGTAGTATACTGCGGGGTGGCACCGGGGAGCTGTTTTTT. It specifies CASSILRGGTGELFF. This chain connects TRBV19 to TRBJ2-2; a possible D gene is TRBD2 (6 bases). V lost 2 bases and J 4 bases, leaving 11 bases between the germline ends. There are 15 residues in the CDR3. Germline V gene data show CDR1 as LNHDA and CDR2 as SQIVND (reference sequence). The full variable domain, in which reference TRBV19 and TRBJ2-2 provide the parts outside the CDR3, is DGGITQSPKYLFRKEGQNVTLSCEQNLNHDAMYWYRQDPGQGLRLIYYSQIVNDFQKGDIAEGYSVSREKKESFPLTVTSAQKNPTAFYLCASSILRGGTGELFFGEGSRLTVL.

This clonotype has ten or more counts. The chain has TRBV7-9 and TRBJ2-3; TRBD1 aligns across 8 bases. The V segment lost 5 bases and the J segment 4 bases; nucleotides outside the gene matches: 2. Germline-derived CDR1 and CDR2 are SEHNR and FQNEAQ (reference sequence). The CDR3 loop spans 13 amino acids. The CDR3 reads CASSQGAADTQYF. Written as DNA, the CDR3 is TGTGCCAGCAGCCAGGGGGCGGCAGATACGCAGTATTTT.

Ten or more counts support this clonotype. The CDR3, as DNA: TGTGCCAGCAGCTTAGGCAGGGGGAATTATAATTCACCCCTCCACTTT. Amino acid sequence: CASSLGRGNYNSPLHF. This chain links TRBV11-2 with TRBJ1-6; the match to TRBD1 covers 7 bases. Germline trimming cut 1 base from V and 4 bases from J; bases unmatched to any gene: 4. Germline V gives CDR1 SGHAT, CDR2 FQNNGV. This CDR3 has 16 residues.

This chain links TRBV6-1 with TRBJ2-3, with a possible D match to TRBD2 (6 bases). Germline CDR1 is MNHNS and CDR2 is SASEGT. V lost 7 bases to trimming and J lost 0 bases, with 8 bases between them. This CDR3 spans 13 amino acids. CDR3 loop: CASIAGSTDTQYF. CDR3 in DNA: TGTGCCAGCATTGCGGGGAGCACAGATACGCAGTATTTT.

This clonotype has more than one count but fewer than ten. This rearrangement joins TRBV5-1 to TRBJ2-3; maybe TRBD1 (5 bases). Trimming took 3 bases from V and 1 from J, leaving 9 bases between them. CDR1 is SGHRS and CDR2 is YFSETQ in the germline V gene. The CDR3 is made up of 14 amino acids. This CDR3 is CASSSQGGTDTQYF. CDR3 sequence (DNA): TGCGCCAGCAGCTCCCAAGGGGGCACAGATACGCAGTATTTT. The variable domain in full, with the rest retrieved from reference TRBV5-1 and TRBJ2-3, is KAGVTQTPRYLIKTRGQQVTLSCSPISGHRSVSWYQQTPGQGLQFLFEYFSETQRNKGNFPGRFSGRQFSNSRSEMNVSTLELGDSALYLCASSSQGGTDTQYFGPGTRLTVL.

This clonotype was observed many times. The rearrangement joins TRBV2 to TRBJ1-6; TRBD1 aligns across 7 bases. This CDR3 comprises 13 residues. CDR1 and CDR2 (germline): SNHLY, FYNNEI. Losses at the gene ends were 5 bases for V and 10 bases for J; bases not matched to a gene: 5. DNA for the CDR3: TGTGCCAGCAGTAGACAGGGCGACTCACCCCTCCACTTT. Translated, it gives CASSRQGDSPLHF.

This clonotype was found many times. The rearrangement uses TRBV7-2 and TRBJ2-6; no clear D. V was shortened by 1 base and J by 0 bases, with 4 bases between the two germline ends. The CDR3 has 15 amino acids. Germline CDR1 SGHTA, CDR2 FQGNSA. The CDR3 sequence: CASSLDSSGANVLTF. The CDR3 region has the DNA TGTGCCAGCAGCTTAGACAGCTCTGGGGCCAACGTCCTGACTTTC.

The chain joins TRBV7-2 to TRBJ2-5, with D maybe TRBD1 (6 bases). Germline values: CDR1 SGHTA, CDR2 FQGNSA. V was trimmed by 6 bases and J by 3 bases, leaving 14 bases between them. The CDR3 consists of 14 residues. The CDR3 DNA is TGTGCCAGCAGTCGCGGACAGTCGAAAGAGACCCAGTACTTC. This gives the protein CASSRGQSKETQYF.

Written as DNA, the CDR3 is TGTGCCAGTAGTACCCGACAGGGGGCCGCTAATCAGCCCCAGCATTTT. Protein: CASSTRQGAANQPQHF. The chain couples TRBV19 to TRBJ1-5; 10 nucleotides align to TRBD1. Germline assignment: CDR1 LNHDA and CDR2 SQIVND (reference sequence). J was trimmed by 4 bases and V by 4 bases; bases with no gene match: 7. This CDR3 comprises 16 residues.

In its sample, this clonotype was seen a few times. This chain links TRBV3-1 with TRBJ2-1; D unclear. In germline, CDR1 is LGHDT, CDR2 YNNKEL (reference sequence). V lost 0 bases and J lost 10, with 10 bases in between. This CDR3 comprises 13 residues. CDR3 in DNA: TGTGCCAGCAGCCAAGAAGTGCGTCGGGAGCAGTTCTTC. As protein: CASSQEVRREQFF.

This clonotype was recorded many times. The rearrangement links TRBV10-3 to TRBJ2-3, with TRBD1 matching over 7 bases. This CDR3 comprises 15 residues. From germline, CDR1 is ENHRY and CDR2 SYGVKD. V lost 10 bases and J lost 3; bases outside the gene matches: 13. CDR3 protein: CATAPGTRGTDTQYF. The CDR3 bases are TGTGCCACGGCCCCGGGGACCAGGGGGACAGATACGCAGTATTTT.

This clonotype was recorded at least ten times. V and J are TRBV5-6 and TRBJ2-5; perhaps TRBD1 as D (6 bases). The length of the CDR3 is 15 residues. CDR1 and CDR2 from the germline V gene are SGHDT and YYEEEE. The V and J ends lost 4 bases and 0 bases respectively, with 13 bases between them. CDR3 DNA sequence: TGTGCCAGCAGCGCCCAACAGGGCTACCAAGAGACCCAGTACTTC. Amino acids: CASSAQQGYQETQYF.

With respect to this clonotype: This may arise from a read error, as a much more abundant clone is one base away. The CDR3 spells CASGPQLATTQYF. The CDR3, as DNA: TGTGCCAGCGGCCCGCAGCTAGCTACTACGCAGTATTTT. The chain uses TRBV3-1 and TRBJ2-3, with D perhaps TRBD2 (5 bases). The CDR3 totals 13 residues. With 8 bases removed from V and 8 bases from J, the gap between germline ends came to 17 bases. Per germline, CDR1 LGHDT and CDR2 YNNKEL (reference sequence).

This clonotype was counted at least ten times. This CDR3 is CASSLTTLYEQYV. CDR3 bases: TGTGCCAGCAGCCTCACTACCTTATACGAGCAGTACGTC. This rearrangement joins TRBV2 to TRBJ2-7; D not certain. The CDR3 runs 13 residues. V lost 6 bases to trimming and J lost 4 bases, with 13 bases between them. In germline, CDR1 is SNHLY, CDR2 FYNNEI.

There are a few counts of this clonotype. The chain employs TRBV6-2 or TRBV6-3 and TRBJ2-1; D ambiguous. The germline V gene has CDR1 MNHEY and CDR2 SVGEGT. This CDR3 has 12 residues. V lost 4 bases, J lost 4 bases, and 5 bases lay in between. CDR3 coding DNA: TGTGCCAGCAGTTGGCTATACAATGAGCAGTTCTTC. Protein product: CASSWLYNEQFF.

There are many counts of this clonotype. The rearrangement joins TRBV29-1 to TRBJ2-3; D perhaps matches TRBD1 (6 bases). The V end lost 7 bases, the J end lost 1 base, and 12 bases lay between the germline ends. Germline V gene lookup returns CDR1 SQVTM and CDR2 ANQGSEA. This CDR3 comprises 13 residues. This CDR3 reads CSAGEAGTDTQYF. The CDR3 bases are TGCAGCGCAGGGGAAGCAGGCACAGATACGCAGTATTTT.

The chain recombines TRBV20-1 with TRBJ2-2; TRBD2 matches at 8 bases. Germline CDR1 reads DFQATT; CDR2 reads SNEGSKA (reference sequence). This CDR3 has 16 residues. J lost 3 bases, V lost 1 base, and 7 bases had no gene match. The CDR3 region has the DNA TGCAGTGCTAGAGGCCCCGGGAGGGGATACACCGGGGAGCTGTTTTTT. It translates to CSARGPGRGYTGELFF.

Concerning this clonotype: It may be a read error: a sequence one base away is much more abundant. V gene TRBV20-1 combines with J gene TRBJ2-3; 8 bases match TRBD1. Trimming cost V 8 bases and J 2 bases; bases outside gene matches: 9. Per the germline V gene, CDR1 is DFQATT and CDR2 is SNEGSKA (reference sequence). The CDR3 loop spans 14 amino acids. The CDR3 here is CSTTGQGDTDTQYF. The CDR3 bases are TGCAGTACTACAGGACAGGGAGACACAGATACGCAGTATTTT.

The V gene is TRBV20-1, the J gene TRBJ2-1, with 10 bases lining up with TRBD2. This CDR3 has 16 amino acids. With V trimmed by 1 base and J by 3 bases, 6 bases remained unmatched. Germline V gene sequence: CDR1 DFQATT, CDR2 SNEGSKA (reference sequence). DNA of the CDR3: TGCAGTGCTAGAGCCCAACTAGCGGGGTTCTACAATGAGCAGTTCTTC. Residues: CSARAQLAGFYNEQFF.

This rearrangement joins TRBV5-4 to TRBJ2-4, with TRBD1 identical over 12 bases. Germline trimming cut 3 bases from V and 0 bases from J; bases unmatched to any gene: 7. Per the germline V gene, CDR1 is SGHNT and CDR2 is YYREEE (reference sequence). The CDR3 extends over 18 amino acids. The CDR3 bases are TGTGCCAGCAGCTCCGGGACAGGGGGCTTTGTAGCCAAAAACATTCAGTACTTC. It specifies CASSSGTGGFVAKNIQYF.

There are many counts of this clonotype. The chain has TRBV5-1 and TRBJ2-6; D is undetermined. Trimming took off 4 bases at V and 3 bases at J, with 8 bases between the two ends. Germline lookup yields CDR1 SGHRS and CDR2 YFSETQ. The CDR3 loop spans 14 amino acids. CDR3: CASSVGGGANVLTF. For the CDR3, the DNA is TGCGCCAGCAGCGTTGGTGGTGGGGCCAACGTCCTGACTTTC.

This clonotype has a count of ten or more. This rearrangement joins TRBV29-1 to TRBJ1-2; D perhaps matches TRBD1 (6 bases). CDR1 and CDR2 (germline): SQVTM, ANQGSEA. Trimming left V 4 bases short and J 13 bases short, with 19 bases between. The CDR3 extends over 12 amino acids. This CDR3 is CSVGPGVPQGTF. In nucleotides, the CDR3 is TGCAGCGTTGGGCCAGGGGTTCCCCAGGGCACCTTC.

The J gene is TRBJ2-1, the V gene TRBV30; D gene ambiguous. Germline V gene sequence: CDR1 GTSNPN, CDR2 SVGIG (reference sequence). This CDR3 has 12 residues. V lost 3 bases and J 15 bases, leaving 18 bases between the germline ends. CDR3 nucleotide sequence: TGTGCCTGGAGACACACCCAAACGCGCCCGTTCTTC. This sequence encodes CAWRHTQTRPFF. The whole variable domain, filled in from reference TRBV30 and TRBJ2-1, reads SQTIHQWPATLVQPVGSPLSLECTVEGTSNPNLYWYRQAAGRGLQLLFYSVGIGQISSEVPQNLSASRPQDRQFILSSKKLLLSDSGFYLCAWRHTQTRPFFGPGTRLTVL.

This clonotype was seen ten or more times. V usage is TRBV14 and J usage is TRBJ2-7; the match to TRBD2 covers 7 bases. CDR1 is SGHDN, CDR2 FVKESK, per germline. This CDR3 comprises 15 residues. The V segment lost 5 bases and the J segment 3 bases; nucleotides outside the gene matches: 10. CDR3 nucleotides: TGTGCCAGCAGCTACCAGCCCGGGGGGTACTACGAGCAGTACTTC. Protein product: CASSYQPGGYYEQYF.

This clonotype was observed a few times. The CDR3 DNA reads TGTGCCAGCTCACAGAACCTAGCGAACACCGGGGAGCTGTTTTTT. The encoded protein is CASSQNLANTGELFF. This chain joins TRBV18 and TRBJ2-2; no clear D. V lost 4 bases, J lost 0 bases, and 9 bases lay in between. The CDR3 length is 15 residues. From germline, CDR1 is KGHSH and CDR2 LQKENI.

This clonotype appeared a few times. This chain links TRBV20-1 with TRBJ1-1; D not certain. CDR3 length: 15 amino acids. The V end lost 5 bases, the J end lost 0 bases, and 16 bases lay between the germline ends. The germline gives CDR1 DFQATT, CDR2 SNEGSKA (reference sequence). CDR3 sequence: CSAQSIRTLNTEAFF. For the CDR3, the DNA is TGCAGTGCTCAGTCAATCCGCACGCTGAACACTGAAGCTTTCTTT.

This rearrangement joins TRBV5-1 to TRBJ2-1; the D gene could be TRBD1 or TRBD2 (5 bases each). Germline values: CDR1 SGHRS, CDR2 YFSETQ. The CDR3 is 13 amino acids. The V end was cut by 6 bases, the J end by 9 bases, with 16 bases between. Here the CDR3 reads CASTTGTYGEQFF. As DNA, the CDR3 is TGCGCCAGCACCACCGGGACGTACGGTGAGCAGTTCTTC.

This clonotype occurred many times. J is TRBJ2-5 and V is TRBV7-6, with 10 bases fitting TRBD2. V gave up 4 bases and J gave up 2 bases; unmatched junction bases: 4. This CDR3 has 15 amino acids. Germline V gene data show CDR1 as SGHVS and CDR2 as FNYEAQ. The DNA for the CDR3 is TGTGCCAGCAGCTCCCGGACTAGCGGACAAGAGACCCAGTACTTC. Its protein product is CASSSRTSGQETQYF.

The rearrangement links TRBV4-1 to TRBJ1-2; no clear D gene. Germline CDR1 MGHRA, CDR2 YSYEKL. The CDR3 length is 14 residues. V lost 2 bases, J lost 2 bases, and 9 bases lay in between. The DNA of the CDR3 is TGCGCCAGCAGCCAACCTATAAACAACTATGGCTACACCTTC. Translation: CASSQPINNYGYTF.

This clonotype appeared many times. The rearrangement links TRBV4-3 to TRBJ2-4; D uncertain. V lost 4 bases and J lost 2, with 12 bases in between. Germline loops: CDR1 LGHNA, CDR2 YSLEER. The CDR3 is 15 residues long. CDR3 sequence reads: CASSLGDGSKNIQYF. The CDR3 nucleotides are TGCGCCAGCAGCCTAGGCGACGGATCCAAAAACATTCAGTACTTC.

At least ten counts were recorded for this clonotype. The V gene is TRBV5-1, the J gene TRBJ1-1; possibly TRBD1 for D (5 bases). The CDR3 runs to 13 residues. Germline loops: CDR1 SGHRS, CDR2 YFSETQ. Trimming pared 0 bases from V and 10 bases from J, leaving 13 bases between. Here the CDR3 DNA reads TGCGCCAGCAGCTTGGGAACAGGTTCGGGAGCTTTCTTT. Its protein is CASSLGTGSGAFF.

This clonotype was detected many times. The CDR3 coding sequence is TGCGCCAGCAGTACTAGCGGGGACTTCTACGAGCAGTACTTC. Residues: CASSTSGDFYEQYF. The rearrangement links TRBV5-1 to TRBJ2-7, with 10 nucleotides matching TRBD2. V was pared by 5 bases and J by 3 bases, with 5 bases of the junction left unmatched. This CDR3 region has 14 residues. Per germline, CDR1 SGHRS and CDR2 YFSETQ.